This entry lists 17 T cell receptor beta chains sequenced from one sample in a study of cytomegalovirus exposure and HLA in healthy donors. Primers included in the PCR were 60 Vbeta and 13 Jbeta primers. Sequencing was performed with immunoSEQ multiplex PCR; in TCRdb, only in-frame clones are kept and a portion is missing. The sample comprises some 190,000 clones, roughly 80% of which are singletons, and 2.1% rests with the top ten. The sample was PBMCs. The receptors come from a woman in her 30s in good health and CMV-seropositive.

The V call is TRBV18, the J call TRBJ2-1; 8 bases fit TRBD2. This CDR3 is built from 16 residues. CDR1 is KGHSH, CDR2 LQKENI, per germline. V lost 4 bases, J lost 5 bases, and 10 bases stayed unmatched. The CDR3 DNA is TGTGCCAGCTCACAGAGGGTAGCGGGGCTAGACAATGAGCAGTTCTTC. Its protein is CASSQRVAGLDNEQFF.

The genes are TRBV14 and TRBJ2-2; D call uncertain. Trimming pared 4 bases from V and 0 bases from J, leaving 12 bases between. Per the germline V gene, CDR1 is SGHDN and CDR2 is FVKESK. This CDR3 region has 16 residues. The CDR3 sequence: CASSPYFSANTGELFF. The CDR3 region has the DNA TGTGCCAGCAGCCCGTACTTTTCCGCGAACACCGGGGAGCTGTTTTTT.

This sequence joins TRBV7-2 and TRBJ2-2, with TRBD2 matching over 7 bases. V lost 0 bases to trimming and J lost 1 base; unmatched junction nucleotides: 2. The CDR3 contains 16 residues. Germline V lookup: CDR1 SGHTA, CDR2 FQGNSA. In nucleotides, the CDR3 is TGTGCCAGCAGCTTAGCGGCTAGCGGGAACACCGGGGAGCTGTTTTTT. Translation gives CASSLAASGNTGELFF.

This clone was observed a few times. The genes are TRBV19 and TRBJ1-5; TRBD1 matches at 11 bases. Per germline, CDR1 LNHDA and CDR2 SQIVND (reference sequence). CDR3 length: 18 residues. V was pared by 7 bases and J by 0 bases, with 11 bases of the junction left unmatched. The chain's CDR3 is CASTYHRDRGNSNQPQHF. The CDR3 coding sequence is TGTGCCAGTACTTACCACCGGGACAGGGGGAATAGCAATCAGCCCCAGCATTTT.

For the CDR3, the DNA is TGTGCCAGCAGCTTAGTGGCGGGAGCCTACGAGCAGTACTTC. Encoded protein: CASSLVAGAYEQYF. The chain combines TRBV11-2 with TRBJ2-7; 7 positions match TRBD2. Germline trimming cut 1 base from V and 2 bases from J; bases unmatched to any gene: 2. There are 14 residues in the CDR3. Germline CDR1 and CDR2: SGHAT and FQNNGV.

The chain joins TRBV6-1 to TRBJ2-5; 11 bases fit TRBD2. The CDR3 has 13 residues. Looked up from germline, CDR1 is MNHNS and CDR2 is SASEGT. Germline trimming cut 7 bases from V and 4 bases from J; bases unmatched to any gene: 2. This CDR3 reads CASIAGGRETQYF. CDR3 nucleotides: TGTGCCAGCATAGCGGGGGGGCGAGAGACCCAGTACTTC.

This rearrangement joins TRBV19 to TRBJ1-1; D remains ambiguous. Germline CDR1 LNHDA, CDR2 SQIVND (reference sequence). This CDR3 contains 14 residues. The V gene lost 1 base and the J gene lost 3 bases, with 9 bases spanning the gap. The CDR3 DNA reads TGTGCCAGTAGTATAGCCCCCCAATACACTGAAGCTTTCTTT. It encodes CASSIAPQYTEAFF.

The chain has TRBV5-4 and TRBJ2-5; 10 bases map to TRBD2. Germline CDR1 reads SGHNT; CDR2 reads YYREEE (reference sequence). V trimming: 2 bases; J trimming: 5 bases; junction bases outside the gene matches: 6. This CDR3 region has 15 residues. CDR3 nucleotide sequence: TGTGCCAGCAGCTTTGGTCAGCGGGAGGGGGAGACCCAGTACTTC. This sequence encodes CASSFGQREGETQYF. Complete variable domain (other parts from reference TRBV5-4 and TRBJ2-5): ETGVTQSPTHLIKTRGQQVTLRCSSQSGHNTVSWYQQALGQGPQFIFQYYREEENGRGNFPPRFSGLQFPNYSSELNVNALELDDSALYLCASSFGQREGETQYFGPGTRLLVL.

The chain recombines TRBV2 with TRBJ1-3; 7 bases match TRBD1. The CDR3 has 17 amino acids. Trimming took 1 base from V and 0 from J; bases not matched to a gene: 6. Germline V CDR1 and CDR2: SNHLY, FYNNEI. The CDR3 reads CASSEGQGLSSGNTIYF. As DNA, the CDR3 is TGTGCCAGCAGTGAAGGACAGGGCCTTAGCTCTGGAAACACCATATATTTT.

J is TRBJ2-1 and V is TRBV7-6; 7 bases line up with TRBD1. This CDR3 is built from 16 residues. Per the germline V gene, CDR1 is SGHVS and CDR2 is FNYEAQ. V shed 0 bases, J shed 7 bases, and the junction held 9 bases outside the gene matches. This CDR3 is CASSLAGQGVGNEQFF. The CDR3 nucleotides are TGTGCCAGCAGCTTAGCAGGTCAGGGGGTGGGAAATGAGCAGTTCTTC.

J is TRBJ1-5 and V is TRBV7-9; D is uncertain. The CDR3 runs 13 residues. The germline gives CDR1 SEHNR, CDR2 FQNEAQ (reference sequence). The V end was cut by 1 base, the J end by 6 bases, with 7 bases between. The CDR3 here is CASSLGRGQPQHF. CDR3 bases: TGTGCCAGCAGCTTAGGCCGAGGTCAGCCCCAGCATTTT.

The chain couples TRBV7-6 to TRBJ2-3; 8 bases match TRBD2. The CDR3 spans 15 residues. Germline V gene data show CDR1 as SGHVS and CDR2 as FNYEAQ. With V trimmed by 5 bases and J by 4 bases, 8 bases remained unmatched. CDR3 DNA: TGTGCCAGCAGCGTTGACGGGGGGGGCGCAGATACGCAGTATTTT. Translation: CASSVDGGGADTQYF.

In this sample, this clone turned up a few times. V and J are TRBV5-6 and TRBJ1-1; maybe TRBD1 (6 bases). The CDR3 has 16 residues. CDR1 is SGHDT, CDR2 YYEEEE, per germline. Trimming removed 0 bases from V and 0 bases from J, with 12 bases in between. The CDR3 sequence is CASSLAARGLNTEAFF. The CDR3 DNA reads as TGTGCCAGCAGCTTGGCTGCCAGGGGACTGAACACTGAAGCTTTCTTT.

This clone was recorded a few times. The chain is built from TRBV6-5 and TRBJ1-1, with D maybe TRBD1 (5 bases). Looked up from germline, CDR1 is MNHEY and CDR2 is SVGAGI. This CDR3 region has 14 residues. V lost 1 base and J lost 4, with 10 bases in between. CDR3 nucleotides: TGTGCCAGCAGTTACTTAGGGGTAGGCACTGAAGCTTTCTTT. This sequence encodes CASSYLGVGTEAFF.

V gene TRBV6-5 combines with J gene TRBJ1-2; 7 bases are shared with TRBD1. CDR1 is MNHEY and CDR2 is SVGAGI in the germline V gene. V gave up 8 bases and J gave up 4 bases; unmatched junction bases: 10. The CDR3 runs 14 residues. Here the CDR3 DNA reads TGTGCCAGCCGGCTAGCGGGACAGATCTATGGCTACACCTTC. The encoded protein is CASRLAGQIYGYTF.

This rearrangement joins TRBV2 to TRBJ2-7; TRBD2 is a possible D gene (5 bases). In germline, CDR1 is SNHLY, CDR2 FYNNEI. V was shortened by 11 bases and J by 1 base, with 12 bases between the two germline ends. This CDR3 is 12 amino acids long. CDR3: CADGRTSYEQYF. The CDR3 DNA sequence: TGTGCCGACGGACGGACTTCCTACGAGCAGTACTTC.

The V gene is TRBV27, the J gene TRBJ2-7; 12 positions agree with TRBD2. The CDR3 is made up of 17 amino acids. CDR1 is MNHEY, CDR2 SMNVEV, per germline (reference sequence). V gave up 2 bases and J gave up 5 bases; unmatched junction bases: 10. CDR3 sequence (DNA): TGTGCCAGCAGTTTAGGGCTAGCGGGAGGGTACCGCGACGAGCAGTACTTC. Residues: CASSLGLAGGYRDEQYF.